Each of the 26 T cell receptor beta chains below was sequenced from the same sample in a study of blood T cell repertoires in COVID-19. TCRdb's table, derived via immunoSEQ multiplex PCR, lists solely in-frame clones and lacks some. Of 250,000 to 350,000 clones listed, about nine tenths are singletons. The sequencing sample was made of peripheral blood. These TCRs come from a woman in her thirties or forties who had recovered from COVID-19.

The V call is TRBV12-5, the J call TRBJ2-2, with TRBD2 matching 7 bases. Per germline, CDR1 LGHNT and CDR2 FRNRAP. The CDR3 is 15 residues long. J lost 4 bases, V lost 8 bases, and 10 bases had no gene match. CDR3 bases: TGTGCTAGTCAACGGGAGGACTCAATCACCGGGGAGCTGTTTTTT. This sequence encodes CASQREDSITGELFF.

The chain is built from TRBV2 and TRBJ2-1; 7 bases align to TRBD2. Germline V gives CDR1 SNHLY, CDR2 FYNNEI. This CDR3 is built from 13 residues. V trimming: 2 bases; J trimming: 16 bases; junction bases outside the gene matches: 11. In DNA form, the CDR3 reads TGTGCCAGCAGTGAACGACTAGCCAATACTGAATTCTTC. Amino acids: CASSERLANTEFF. Supplemented by reference TRBV2 and TRBJ2-1, the full variable domain reads EPEVTQTPSHQVTQMGQEVILRCVPISNHLYFYWYRQILGQKVEFLVSFYNNEISEKSEIFDDQFSVERPDGSNFTLKIRSTKLEDSAMYFCASSERLANTEFFGPGTRLTVL.

The sample holds one count of this clone. This chain uses TRBV27 with TRBJ2-7; TRBD2 matches at 14 bases. Germline V gene sequence: CDR1 MNHEY, CDR2 SMNVEV (reference sequence). With 4 bases clipped from V and 4 bases from J, the junction kept 3 bases outside the gene matches. The CDR3 extends over 15 amino acids. The CDR3 DNA reads TGTGCCAGCAGTTCCGGGACTAGCGGGAGTTACGAGCAGTACTTC. Its translation is CASSSGTSGSYEQYF.

V is TRBV10-3 and J is TRBJ2-7; a weak D match, TRBD1 (6 bases). Germline CDR1 ENHRY, CDR2 SYGVKD. The CDR3 has 16 residues. The V and J ends lost 6 bases and 2 bases respectively, with 20 bases between them. CDR3 sequence (DNA): TGTGCCATCAGGGGGGCGCCGCGCGGTACCGCCTACGAGCAGTACTTC. Its translation: CAIRGAPRGTAYEQYF.

This CDR3 is CASTHGQNTEAFF. The CDR3 DNA reads as TGTGCCAGCACCCACGGTCAGAACACTGAAGCTTTCTTT. This chain joins TRBV6-5 and TRBJ1-1; D is unclear. V shed 7 bases and J shed 1 base, with 10 bases lying between them. The CDR3 length is 13 residues. The V gene's germline CDR1 is MNHEY and CDR2 SVGAGI.

V gene TRBV2 combines with J gene TRBJ2-5, with D possibly matching TRBD1 (5 bases). The CDR3 loop spans 14 amino acids. In germline, CDR1 is SNHLY, CDR2 FYNNEI. V lost 6 bases and J 2 bases, leaving 13 bases between the germline ends. The CDR3 region is CASSADSPQETQYF. In DNA form, the CDR3 reads TGTGCCAGCAGCGCCGACAGTCCTCAAGAGACCCAGTACTTC.

V is TRBV19 and J is TRBJ2-7, with 9 bases that match TRBD2. This CDR3 is built from 15 residues. J was trimmed by 2 bases and V by 7 bases; bases with no gene match: 9. The V gene's germline CDR1 is LNHDA and CDR2 SQIVND (reference sequence). This CDR3 is CASKAQTSGTYEQYF. The CDR3 nucleotides read TGTGCCAGTAAGGCCCAGACTAGCGGTACCTACGAGCAGTACTTC.

In its sample, this clone was seen once. This sequence joins TRBV7-9 and TRBJ2-6; D possibly corresponds to TRBD1 (7 bases). Germline-derived CDR1 and CDR2 are SEHNR and FQNEAQ (reference sequence). CDR3 length: 18 residues. The V and J ends lost 1 base and 0 bases respectively, with 13 bases between them. CDR3: CASSLGSGDSSGANVLTF. DNA for the CDR3: TGTGCCAGCAGCTTAGGTTCGGGGGACAGCTCTGGGGCCAACGTCCTGACTTTC. The full variable domain, rest sourced from reference TRBV7-9 and TRBJ2-6, is DTGVSQNPRHKITKRGQNVTFRCDPISEHNRLYWYRQTLGQGPEFLTYFQNEAQLEKSRLLSDRFSAERPKGSFSTLEIQRTEQGDSAMYLCASSLGSGDSSGANVLTFGAGSRLTVL.

Written as DNA, the CDR3 is TGTGCCAGCAGCCTAGCGGGAGGCCTCACCGGGGAGCTGTTTTTT. Translating gives CASSLAGGLTGELFF. The rearrangement joins TRBV5-4 to TRBJ2-2; 11 bases map to TRBD2. This CDR3 comprises 15 residues. In germline, CDR1 is SGHNT, CDR2 YYREEE (reference sequence). V gave up 4 bases and J gave up 4 bases; unmatched junction bases: 3.

The count of this clone is one. This rearrangement joins TRBV5-1 to TRBJ2-7; 12 bases are shared with TRBD1. CDR1 SGHRS and CDR2 YFSETQ come from the germline V gene. V was clipped by 4 bases and J by 5 bases; unmatched bases: 10. The CDR3 length is 16 residues. This CDR3 reads CASSRAPGQGANEQYF. As DNA, the CDR3 is TGCGCCAGCAGCCGGGCACCGGGACAGGGGGCCAACGAGCAGTACTTC.

This chain joins TRBV7-9 and TRBJ2-1; perhaps TRBD2 as D (5 bases). Germline lookup yields CDR1 SEHNR and CDR2 FQNEAQ (reference sequence). This CDR3 has 12 residues. V was shortened by 8 bases and J by 9 bases, with 14 bases between the two germline ends. The CDR3 reads CASELLDLEQFF. CDR3 nucleotides: TGTGCCAGCGAACTACTAGATCTTGAGCAGTTCTTC.

This rearrangement joins TRBV28 to TRBJ2-5; 7 bases agree with TRBD1. The CDR3 has 14 residues. V lost 5 bases and J lost 2; bases outside the gene matches: 5. Germline assignment: CDR1 MDHEN and CDR2 SYDVKM. CDR3 region: CASSLGQKQETQYF. DNA for the CDR3: TGTGCCAGCAGTCTGGGACAGAAGCAAGAGACCCAGTACTTC.

The V gene is TRBV10-3, the J gene TRBJ1-1; D possibly corresponds to TRBD1 (6 bases). The length of the CDR3 is 13 residues. CDR1 ENHRY and CDR2 SYGVKD come from the germline V gene. Trimming left V 5 bases short and J 1 base short, with 8 bases between. The CDR3 DNA reads as TGTGCCATCAGTACACAGGGGAACACTGAAGCTTTCTTT. Protein: CAISTQGNTEAFF.

The chain employs TRBV7-8 and TRBJ2-7; 9 nucleotides agree with TRBD2. J gave up 3 bases and V 2 bases, and 11 bases lay outside the gene matches. The germline V gene encodes CDR1 SGHVS and CDR2 FQNEAQ. The CDR3 is 17 amino acids. CDR3 DNA: TGTGCCAGCAGCTTACGAGCGGGGTTGCGGGAGGGCTACGAGCAGTACTTC. Amino acid sequence: CASSLRAGLREGYEQYF.

The chain links TRBV19 to TRBJ2-1; 7 nucleotides line up with TRBD1. Trimming removed 7 bases from V and 4 bases from J; junction bases left unmatched: 10. The CDR3 is 15 amino acids. Germline V gene lookup returns CDR1 LNHDA and CDR2 SQIVND (reference sequence). The CDR3 here is CASTLRDRNYNEQFF. DNA of the CDR3: TGTGCCAGTACCCTACGGGACAGAAATTACAATGAGCAGTTCTTC.

This clone was seen a single time. This sequence joins TRBV18 and TRBJ1-6; 9 nucleotides agree with TRBD1. This CDR3 is built from 16 residues. V lost 3 bases, J lost 7 bases, and 7 bases stayed unmatched. Germline values: CDR1 KGHSH, CDR2 LQKENI. CDR3 amino acids: CASSPSGTGTNSPLHF. The CDR3 region has the DNA TGTGCCAGCTCACCCTCCGGGACAGGGACCAATTCACCCCTCCACTTT.

The chain combines TRBV7-3 with TRBJ2-1; possible D gene TRBD2, 7 bases. The CDR3 length is 14 residues. The V gene lost 5 bases and the J gene lost 6 bases, with 14 bases spanning the gap. CDR1 is SGHTA, CDR2 FQGTGA, per germline. CDR3 amino acids: CASSPGGGGNEQFF. Here the CDR3 DNA reads TGTGCCAGCAGCCCCGGGGGAGGGGGCAATGAGCAGTTCTTC.

Turning to this clone: At one of its ends the junction is not consistent with the germline gene, which may arise from a read error. The chain uses TRBV27 and TRBJ1-1, with a tentative D call TRBD1 (5 bases). CDR3 length: 13 residues. CDR1 MNHEY and CDR2 SMNVEV come from the germline V gene (reference sequence). The CDR3 nucleotides are TGTGCCAGCAGTTTATCGATGGACACCGAAGCTTTCTTT. Protein: CASSLSMDTEAFF.

The chain recombines TRBV6-5 with TRBJ1-1, with D unresolved. Trimming took off 8 bases at V and 3 bases at J, with 13 bases between the two ends. Germline CDR1 and CDR2: MNHEY and SVGAGI. The CDR3 loop spans 13 amino acids. The CDR3 loop is CASALQEYTEAFF. The CDR3 bases are TGTGCCAGCGCTTTACAAGAATACACTGAAGCTTTCTTT.

This chain uses TRBV9 with TRBJ2-1; 10 nucleotides line up with TRBD2. This CDR3 region has 17 residues. The J segment lost 2 bases and the V segment lost 0 bases, leaving 5 bases of the junction unmatched. The germline gives CDR1 SGDLS, CDR2 YYNGEE. CDR3 sequence: CASSVDELAGTYNEQFF. The CDR3 nucleotides read TGTGCCAGCAGCGTAGATGAACTAGCGGGAACCTACAATGAGCAGTTCTTC.

This clone has only a few counts. This chain links TRBV5-1 with TRBJ1-6; 8 positions agree with TRBD1. J lost 7 bases, V lost 1 base, and 7 bases had no gene match. This CDR3 contains 16 residues. CDR1 SGHRS and CDR2 YFSETQ come from the germline V gene. CDR3 bases: TGCGCCAGCAGCTTGAGTTACGACAGGGGAAATTCACCCCTCCACTTT. Translating gives CASSLSYDRGNSPLHF. The whole variable domain, filled in from reference TRBV5-1 and TRBJ1-6, reads KAGVTQTPRYLIKTRGQQVTLSCSPISGHRSVSWYQQTPGQGLQFLFEYFSETQRNKGNFPGRFSGRQFSNSRSEMNVSTLELGDSALYLCASSLSYDRGNSPLHFGNGTRLTVT.

The genes are TRBV3-1 (or the pseudogene TRBV3-2) and TRBJ1-5, with D maybe TRBD1 (6 bases). Trimming removed 4 bases at V and 7 bases at J, with 14 bases between. The CDR3 has 14 amino acids. Germline CDR1 reads LGHDT; CDR2 reads YNNKEL (reference sequence). CDR3 residues: CASSPAQGFQPQHF. The CDR3 DNA sequence: TGTGCCAGCAGCCCGGCGCAGGGGTTCCAGCCCCAGCATTTT.

The chain carries TRBV19 and TRBJ2-1; 13 bases agree with TRBD2. The CDR3 runs 17 residues. The V gene's germline CDR1 is LNHDA and CDR2 SQIVND (reference sequence). The V and J ends lost 5 bases and 6 bases, in that order; junction bases with no gene match: 10. The CDR3 protein is CASSPWGTSGRANEQFF. The CDR3 region has the DNA TGTGCCAGTAGTCCATGGGGTACTAGCGGGAGGGCCAATGAGCAGTTCTTC.

This clone was recorded once. The chain joins TRBV25-1 to TRBJ2-6, with a tentative D call TRBD2 (6 bases). Trimming took off 7 bases at V and 2 bases at J, with 15 bases between the two ends. This CDR3 has 16 residues. Germline V CDR1 and CDR2: MGHDK, SYGVNS. CDR3 amino acids: CASTLTSGAGANVLTF. CDR3 nucleotides: TGTGCCAGCACCCTAACGTCGGGGGCTGGGGCCAACGTCCTGACTTTC.

The chain links TRBV3-1 (or the pseudogene TRBV3-2) to TRBJ2-1, with 12 bases aligning to TRBD2. The J segment lost 16 bases and the V segment lost 1 base, leaving 14 bases of the junction unmatched. Germline V CDR1 and CDR2: LGHDT, YNNKEL (reference sequence). The CDR3 runs to 16 residues. The CDR3 bases are TGTGCCAGCAGCCAAGGCGGGTCTAGCGGGAGGGCCTCGCGCTTCTTC. This gives the protein CASSQGGSSGRASRFF.

The gene calls are TRBV19 and TRBJ2-1; 10 nucleotides agree with TRBD2. The CDR3 totals 15 residues. Germline V gene sequence: CDR1 LNHDA, CDR2 SQIVND (reference sequence). V lost 4 bases, J lost 7 bases, and 7 bases stayed unmatched. The DNA of the CDR3 is TGTGCCAGTAGTACTTCTAGCGGGAGAGGTAATGAGCAGTTCTTC. This gives the protein CASSTSSGRGNEQFF.